These T cell receptor beta chains were read from a single sample in a study of T cell clonotyping in hematopoietic cell transplantation. Clones were sequenced by immunoSEQ multiplex PCR, and TCRdb holds only the in-frame ones, with some missing. The sample records around 37,000 clones, about 85% being singletons. The source material was peripheral blood mononuclear cells, sampled before stem cell transplant. These receptors all come from a man aged 55 to 69 with acute myeloid leukemia. Some clones in this sample may be carry-over from other donors' samples. Each CDR3 is given with its conserved first and last residue. Each record gives: CDR3 length, D gene, clone size, V gene, J gene, CDR3 DNA, CDR3 protein. The D gene is left open where the match is weak. Clone sizes are given selectively: once, few, many, or a class where the clone is expanded.

>16|TRBD1|-|TRBV7-3|TRBJ2-7
TGTGCCAGCAGCTCCCCCGCAGGGGGTCACTCCTACGAGCAGTACTTC
CASSSPAGGHSYEQYF
>15|TRBD1|-|TRBV11-2|TRBJ1-5
TGTGCCAGCAGCTCGGATGGACAGGGATATCAGCCCCAGCATTTT
CASSSDGQGYQPQHF
>16|TRBD2|-|TRBV7-8|TRBJ2-2
TGTGCCAGCAGCTTAGGCGGGGGGACAAACACCGGGGAGCTGTTTTTT
CASSLGGGTNTGELFF
>15|-|-|TRBV29-1|TRBJ1-3
TGCAGCGTCCATCATGGACGGTCCTCTGGAAACACCATATATTTT
CSVHHGRSSGNTIYF
>16|TRBD2|-|TRBV7-2|TRBJ2-3
TGTGCCAGCAGCGTGGCTAGCGGGGGGGCCCCAGATACGCAGTATTTT
CASSVASGGAPDTQYF
>16|-|once|TRBV28|TRBJ1-5
TGTGCCAGCAGTTTGCTTTCGGGGGGGACGGGGCAGCCCCAGCATTTT
CASSLLSGGTGQPQHF
>14|TRBD1|once|TRBV5-4|TRBJ2-7
TGTGCCAGCGGCGATAGAACAGGGGCCTACGAGCAGTACTTC
CASGDRTGAYEQYF
>13|-|-|TRBV11-1|TRBJ2-7
TGTGCCAGCAGCTTAAAAGGTTCTGGCGAGCAGTACTTC
CASSLKGSGEQYF
>15|TRBD1|-|TRBV9|TRBJ2-7
TGTGCCAGCAGCGTAGCAGGACAGGGGGTAACCGAGCAGTACTTC
CASSVAGQGVTEQYF
>13|TRBD1|-|TRBV4-1|TRBJ1-1
TGCGCCAGCAGGGACAGGAGGAACACTGAAGCTTTCTTT
CASRDRRNTEAFF
>15|TRBD2|-|TRBV7-6|TRBJ2-5
TGTGCCAGCAGCCCCTTGAGCGGGGGTCAAGAGACCCAGTACTTC
CASSPLSGGQETQYF
>16|-|few|TRBV5-5|TRBJ2-3
TGTGCCAGCAGCTTGGATCTGGGGGACCACACAGATACGCAGTATTTT
CASSLDLGDHTDTQYF
>14|TRBD1|-|TRBV29-1|TRBJ2-2
TGCAGCGTCAAGGACAGGGGGAACACCGGGGAGCTGTTTTTT
CSVKDRGNTGELFF
>13|-|-|TRBV9|TRBJ2-2
TGTGCCAGCAGCAAACGGGTGACCGGGGAGCTGTTTTTT
CASSKRVTGELFF
>13|-|-|TRBV19|TRBJ1-2
TGTGCCAGTAGTATAGGCGGGGGTTGGGGCTACACCTTC
CASSIGGGWGYTF
>15|-|-|TRBV5-4|TRBJ1-1
TGTGCCAGCAGCTTGGTACCCACAGGGCTCTCTGAAGCTTTCTTT
CASSLVPTGLSEAFF
>13|-|-|TRBV29-1|TRBJ1-6
TGCAGCGTCGATGGCCCGGGAAATTCACCCCTCCACTTT
CSVDGPGNSPLHF
>15|TRBD1|-|TRBV19|TRBJ1-1
TGTGCCAGTACCTCACCTCAGGGGGCGGGCACTGAAGCTTTCTTT
CASTSPQGAGTEAFF
>13|TRBD1|few|TRBV19|TRBJ1-5
TGTGCCAGTAGCGACAGGGGGCCTCAGCCCCAGCATTTT
CASSDRGPQPQHF
>16|TRBD1|-|TRBV14|TRBJ1-4
TGTGCCAGCAGCCCCTATAGGGGCAGGGGGCACGAAAAACTGTTTTTT
CASSPYRGRGHEKLFF
>16|TRBD1|-|TRBV28|TRBJ1-1
TGTGCCAGCAGTTTACCCCCTTGGACAGGGAGCACTGAAGCTTTCTTT
CASSLPPWTGSTEAFF
>17|-|-|TRBV4-1|TRBJ2-7
TGCGCCAGCAGCCAAGGGCGCGGCCCTCGGACGTTGTACGAGCAGTACTTC
CASSQGRGPRTLYEQYF
>16|TRBD2|once|TRBV2|TRBJ2-2
TGTGCCAGCAGTGAGGTAGCGGGGGGTTTCACCGGGGAGCTGTTTTTT
CASSEVAGGFTGELFF
>14|-|-|TRBV28|TRBJ1-1
TGTGCCAGCAGCCGGAACCTACTGAACACTGAAGCTTTCTTT
CASSRNLLNTEAFF
>14|-|once|TRBV19|TRBJ2-3
TGTGCCAGTAGTCAGGAGGGGGCCGCAGATACGCAGTATTTT
CASSQEGAADTQYF
>12|-|-|TRBV29-1|TRBJ1-1
TGCAGCGTTGTTCGGAGGAACACTGAAGCTTTCTTT
CSVVRRNTEAFF
>16|-|-|TRBV5-8|TRBJ1-2
TGTGCCAGCAGCCTCCGAGCCGTGACATACCTCTATGGCTACACCTTC
CASSLRAVTYLYGYTF
>16|TRBD2|-|TRBV5-1|TRBJ2-5
TGCGCCAGCAGCTTGGCCCTAGCGGGGGAACAAGAGACCCAGTACTTC
CASSLALAGEQETQYF
>15|-|-|TRBV2|TRBJ2-2
TGTGCCAGCGCCCGATGGGGCACCAACACCGGGGAGCTGTTTTTT
CASARWGTNTGELFF
>11|-|-|TRBV6-1|TRBJ1-5
TGTGCCAGCAGTGAACGGGGTCCCCAGCATTTT
CASSERGPQHF
>14|-|-|TRBV19|TRBJ1-2
TGTGCCAGTATCCCCCGGGGGGGGGTTAGGGGCTACACCTTC
CASIPRGGVRGYTF
>15|-|-|TRBV5-1|TRBJ2-6
TGCGCCAGCAGCTTGTCGGCGGGGGGGGCCAACGTCCTGACTTTC
CASSLSAGGANVLTF
>17|-|once|TRBV4-3|TRBJ2-2
TGCGCCAGCAGCCAAGATCCGGGGGCGCGGGTTACCGGGGAGCTGTTTTTT
CASSQDPGARVTGELFF
>16|-|once|TRBV7-2|TRBJ2-2
TGTGCCAGCAGCTTAGCGTCACAGGGGAACACCGGGGAGCTGTTTTTT
CASSLASQGNTGELFF
>16|-|-|TRBV2|TRBJ2-7
TGTGCCAGCAGTGAAGGTCGACAGAGGGTCCGCGACGAGCAGTACTTC
CASSEGRQRVRDEQYF
>16|TRBD2|-|TRBV5-6|TRBJ2-3
TGTGCCAGCAGCCCCAGGACTAGCGGGGGGGCCAGTACGCAGTATTTT
CASSPRTSGGASTQYF
>14|-|-|TRBV5-1|TRBJ2-5
TGCGCCAGCAGCTTGATTGAGCAACAAGAGACCCAGTACTTC
CASSLIEQQETQYF
>14|-|once|TRBV19|TRBJ2-7
TGTGCCAGTAGTATCAACAGCCCAAGCGGGGAGCAGTACTTC
CASSINSPSGEQYF
>15|TRBD1|-|TRBV7-7|TRBJ2-2
TGTGCTAGCAGCTTCTCAGGGGGTGATACCGGGGAGCTGTTTTTT
CASSFSGGDTGELFF
>14|TRBD1|-|TRBV18|TRBJ2-5
TGTGCCAGCTCGCAACACAGGGGGCAAGAGACCCAGTACTTC
CASSQHRGQETQYF
>17|TRBD1|-|TRBV6-4|TRBJ2-2
TGTGCCAGCAGTGTTTCAATAAACAGGGGGCCCACCGGGGAGCTGTTTTTT
CASSVSINRGPTGELFF
>15|TRBD1|-|TRBV10-3|TRBJ2-7
TGTGCCTCGTCGACCCGGGACAGGGTCTCCTACGAGCAGTACTTC
CASSTRDRVSYEQYF